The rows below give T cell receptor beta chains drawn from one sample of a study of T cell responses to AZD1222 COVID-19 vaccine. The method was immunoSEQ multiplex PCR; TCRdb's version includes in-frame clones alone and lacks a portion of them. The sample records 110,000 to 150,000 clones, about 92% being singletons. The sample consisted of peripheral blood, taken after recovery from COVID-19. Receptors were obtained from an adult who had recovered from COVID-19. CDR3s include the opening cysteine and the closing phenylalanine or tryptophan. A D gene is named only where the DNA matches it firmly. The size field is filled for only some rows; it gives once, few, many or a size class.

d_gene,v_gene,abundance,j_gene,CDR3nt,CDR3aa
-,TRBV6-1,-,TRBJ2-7,TGTGCCAGCAGTGAATTGGGTATATCCTACGAGCAGTACTTC,CASSELGISYEQYF
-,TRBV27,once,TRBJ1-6,TGTGCCAGCAGTTTTTCAGATTCACCCCTCCACTTT,CASSFSDSPLHF
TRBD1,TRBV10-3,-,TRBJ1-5,TGTGCCATCAGTGAGCGGGACAGGGGCTATCAGCCCCAGCATTTT,CAISERDRGYQPQHF
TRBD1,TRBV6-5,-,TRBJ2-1,TGTGCCAGCAGCCCAGGGGGCACTGAGCAGTTCTTC,CASSPGGTEQFF
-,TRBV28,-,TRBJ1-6,TGTGCCAGCAGTCGCCCTCGGAGCTCCTATAATTCACCCCTCCACTTT,CASSRPRSSYNSPLHF
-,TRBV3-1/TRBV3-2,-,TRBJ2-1,TGTGCCAGCAGCCAATTGGGGGGAAGGGGTGAGCAGTTCTTC,CASSQLGGRGEQFF
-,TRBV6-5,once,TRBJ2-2,TGTGCCAGCAGCCCCTATGGGGACACCGGGGAGCTGTTTTTT,CASSPYGDTGELFF
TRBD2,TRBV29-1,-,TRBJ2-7,TGCAGCGTTCTCCACCCCAGGACTAGCGGGATCCCCGGCGAGCAGTACTTC,CSVLHPRTSGIPGEQYF
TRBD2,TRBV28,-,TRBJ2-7,TGTGCCAGCAGTTGGGGACTAGCGAGTAACGAGCAGTACTTC,CASSWGLASNEQYF
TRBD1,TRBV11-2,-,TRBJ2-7,TGTGCCAGCAGCTCCTCCGGGACAGGGGGCTACGAGCAGTACTTC,CASSSSGTGGYEQYF
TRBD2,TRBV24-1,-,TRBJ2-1,TGTGCCACCAGTGACCCAACTAGCGGGGCCCTCAATGAGCAGTTCTTC,CATSDPTSGALNEQFF
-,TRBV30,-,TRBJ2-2,TGTGCCTGGCTGGGGAGCGGGGAGCTGTTTTTT,CAWLGSGELFF
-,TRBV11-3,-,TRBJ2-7,TGTGCCAGCAGCTTAGGTGGAAGCCACCACGAGCAGTACTTC,CASSLGGSHHEQYF
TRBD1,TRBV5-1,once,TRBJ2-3,TGCGCCAGCAGGAAACAGGGGAGCACAGATACGCAGTATTTT,CASRKQGSTDTQYF
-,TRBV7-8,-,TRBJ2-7,TGTGCCAGCGGGTCCCTAGCTGGTGGGAGCCCCTACGAGCAGTACTTC,CASGSLAGGSPYEQYF
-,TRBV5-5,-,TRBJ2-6,TGTGCCAGCAGCCCCCCAGGGTGGGGGGCCAACGTCCTGACTTTC,CASSPPGWGANVLTF
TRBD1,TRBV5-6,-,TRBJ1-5,TGTGCCAGCAGCCCCCGGACAGGCAACAATCAGCCCCAGCATTTT,CASSPRTGNNQPQHF
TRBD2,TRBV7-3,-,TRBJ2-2,TGTGCCAGCAGCTTAAGCAGCGGGAGTAACACCGGGGAGCTGTTTTTT,CASSLSSGSNTGELFF
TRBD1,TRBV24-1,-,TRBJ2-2,TGTGCCACCAGTGACTTGACAGGGTGGGACACCGGGGAGCTGTTTTTT,CATSDLTGWDTGELFF
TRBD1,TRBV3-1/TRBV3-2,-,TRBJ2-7,TGTGCCAGCAGCCACGACAGGGACGAGCAGTACTTC,CASSHDRDEQYF
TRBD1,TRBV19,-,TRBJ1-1,TGTGCCAGTAGTATGCAGGGACAGGGGGTATCTGAAGCTTTCTTT,CASSMQGQGVSEAFF
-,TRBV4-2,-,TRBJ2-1,TGTGCCAGCAGCCAAGATCATGCGGGGTCCTACAATGAGCAGTTCTTC,CASSQDHAGSYNEQFF